The T cell receptor (beta chain) described here comes from a study of brain T cells in children with intractable seizures (dated by TCRdb to the early 2020s). With respect to the entire study: A NanoString immunology panel was first used to screen resected brain tissue from roughly 52 pediatric epilepsy surgery cases for immune gene transcripts. Among the roughly twelve selected surgery cases, pre-surgery blood was additionally sequenced for eight, leaving four cases with brain tissue only.

Points on this clone: No antigen is known for it. One base away there is no much larger clone; base qualities are not given.

Overall study results and their limits: Viral specificity was inferred solely from CDR3 sequence similarity, and the HCMV serostatus of the patients was not known. Because sequencing depth was different between pre-surgery and post-surgery blood, clones absent from the pre-surgery sample may reflect undersampling.

The immunoSEQ assay was used to generate TCR beta chain sequences from genomic DNA. As for the original processing: Any CDR3 sequence that did not begin with the conserved framework cysteine at position 104 was removed by hand. Clonality was calculated as one minus the normalized Shannon's Diversity Index, with values ranging from 0 (maximal diversity) to 1 (oligoclonal). Differences in the frequency of the same CDR3 between samples, such as brain versus blood, were assessed with chi-squared comparison-of-proportions tests. Public clonotypes were identified through searches of immuneACCESS, and similarity to known antiviral clonotypes was evaluated with the VDJdb browser. TCRdb took over this immuneACCESS table, retaining in-frame rearrangements with V and J assigned. Such tables are incomplete; in checked studies, under half of the missing clones stem from an unresolved V gene, and the remainder is unexplained. That table furnishes V, J and clone size, whereas the DNA furnished D and trimming. For this sample the table gives hundreds of thousands of clones, of which about 94% were detected only once. 5% to 7% of the sample goes to the ten largest clones.

CDR1 is given as SEHNR and CDR2 as FQNEAQ, both from the germline V gene (reference sequence). CDR3 length: 15 amino acids, cysteine to phenylalanine. Only the CDR3 DNA is retained, 45 bases long and in frame from the first base. Germline trimming amounts to 3 bases on V and 5 bases on J, with 7 as the count of junction bases outside the gene matches. The time point label for this specimen denotes: blood from clinic visit 5 months post-surgery; TSC patient then seizure free. The surgery cases that showed the highest brain T cell transcript signatures were chosen for TCR beta chain sequencing of brain tissue, and of blood when it was available. Prior to surgery, the patients had been treated with at least one anti-epileptic drug. The TCR-sequenced patients were children whose drug-resistant epilepsy was caused by tuberous sclerosis complex, focal cortical dysplasia, Rasmussen encephalitis or hemimegalencephaly. The Monarch genomic DNA purification kit was used to extract bulk genomic DNA from unsorted brain tissue and whole blood.

The chain uses TRBV7-9 and TRBJ1-2; a stretch of 9 junction bases matches TRBD1. This TCR was recovered from a boy under three years old with tuberous sclerosis and intractable seizures. The sample here was peripheral blood, taken 4 to 6 months after surgery. The CDR3 reads as follows: CASSLGGQGEYGYTF. The nucleotide sequence is TGTGCCAGCAGCTTGGGGGGACAGGGAGAGTATGGCTACACCTTC.